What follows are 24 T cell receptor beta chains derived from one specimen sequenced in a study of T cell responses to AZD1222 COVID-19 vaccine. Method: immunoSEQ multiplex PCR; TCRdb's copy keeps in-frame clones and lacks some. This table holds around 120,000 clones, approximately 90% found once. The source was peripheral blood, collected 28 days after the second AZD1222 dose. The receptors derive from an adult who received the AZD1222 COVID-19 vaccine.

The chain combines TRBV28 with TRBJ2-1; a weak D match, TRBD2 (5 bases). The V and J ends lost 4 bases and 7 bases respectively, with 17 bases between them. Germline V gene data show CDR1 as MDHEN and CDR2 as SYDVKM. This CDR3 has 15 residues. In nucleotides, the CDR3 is TGTGCCAGCAGTTCCGGACTCGAATTTGGAAATGAGCAGTTCTTC. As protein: CASSSGLEFGNEQFF. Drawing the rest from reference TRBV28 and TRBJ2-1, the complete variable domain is DVKVTQSSRYLVKRTGEKVFLECVQDMDHENMFWYRQDPGLGLRLIYFSYDVKMKEKGDIPEGYSVSREKKERFSLILESASTNQTSMYLCASSSGLEFGNEQFFGPGTRLTVL.

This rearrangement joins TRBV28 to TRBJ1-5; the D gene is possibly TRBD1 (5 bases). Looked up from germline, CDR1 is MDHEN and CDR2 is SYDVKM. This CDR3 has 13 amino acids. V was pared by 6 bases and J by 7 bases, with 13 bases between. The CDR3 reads CASRRGSWQPQHF. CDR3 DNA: TGTGCCAGCAGAAGGGGTAGTTGGCAGCCCCAGCATTTT.

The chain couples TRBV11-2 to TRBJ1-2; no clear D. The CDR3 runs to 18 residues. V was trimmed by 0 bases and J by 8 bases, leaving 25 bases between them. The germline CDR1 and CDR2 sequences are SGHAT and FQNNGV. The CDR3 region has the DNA TGTGCCAGCAGCTTAGATCTCGCTGGGAGAGGGAAGGTCGGCGGCTACACCTTC. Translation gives CASSLDLAGRGKVGGYTF. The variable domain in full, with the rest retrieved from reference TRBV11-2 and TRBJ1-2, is EAGVAQSPRYKIIEKRQSVAFWCNPISGHATLYWYQQILGQGPKLLIQFQNNGVVDDSQLPKDRFSAERLKGVDSTLKIQPAKLEDSAVYLCASSLDLAGRGKVGGYTFGSGTRLTVV.

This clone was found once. The CDR3 reads CASSHGGGWETQYF. CDR3 coding DNA: TGTGCCAGCAGCCACGGGGGGGGCTGGGAGACCCAGTACTTC. V gene TRBV11-2 combines with J gene TRBJ2-5, with 8 nucleotides matching TRBD2. With V trimmed by 5 bases and J by 5 bases, 7 bases remained unmatched. CDR1 and CDR2 from the germline V gene are SGHAT and FQNNGV. The CDR3 is 14 amino acids.

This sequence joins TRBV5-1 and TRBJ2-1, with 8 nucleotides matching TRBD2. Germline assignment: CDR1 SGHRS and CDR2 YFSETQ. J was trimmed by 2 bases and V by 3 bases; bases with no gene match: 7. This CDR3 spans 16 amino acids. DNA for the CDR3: TGCGCCAGCAGCTCGCGAGCGGGAGTCCCCTACAATGAGCAGTTCTTC. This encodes CASSSRAGVPYNEQFF.

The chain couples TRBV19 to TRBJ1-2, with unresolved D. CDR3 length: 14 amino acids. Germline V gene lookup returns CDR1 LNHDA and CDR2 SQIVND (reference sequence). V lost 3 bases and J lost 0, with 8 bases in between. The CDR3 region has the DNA TGTGCCAGTAGTATTGAGAGATCTAACTATGGCTACACCTTC. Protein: CASSIERSNYGYTF.

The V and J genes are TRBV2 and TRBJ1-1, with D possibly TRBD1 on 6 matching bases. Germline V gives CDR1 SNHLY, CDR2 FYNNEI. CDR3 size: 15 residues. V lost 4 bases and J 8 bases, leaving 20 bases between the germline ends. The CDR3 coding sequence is TGTGCCAGCAGTGGATTCGAACAGGGAGGAACCGAAGCTTTCTTT. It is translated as CASSGFEQGGTEAFF.

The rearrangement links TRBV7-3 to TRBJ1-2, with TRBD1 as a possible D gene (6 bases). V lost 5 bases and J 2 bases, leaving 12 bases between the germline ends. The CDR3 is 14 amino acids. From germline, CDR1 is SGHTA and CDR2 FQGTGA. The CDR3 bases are TGTGCCAGCAGCCTACAGGGTGGAAACTATGGCTACACCTTC. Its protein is CASSLQGGNYGYTF. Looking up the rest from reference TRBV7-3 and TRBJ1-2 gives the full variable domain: GAGVSQTPSNKVTEKGKYVELRCDPISGHTALYWYRQSLGQGPEFLIYFQGTGAADDSGLPNDRFFAVRPEGSVSTLKIQRTERGDSAVYLCASSLQGGNYGYTFGSGTRLTVV.

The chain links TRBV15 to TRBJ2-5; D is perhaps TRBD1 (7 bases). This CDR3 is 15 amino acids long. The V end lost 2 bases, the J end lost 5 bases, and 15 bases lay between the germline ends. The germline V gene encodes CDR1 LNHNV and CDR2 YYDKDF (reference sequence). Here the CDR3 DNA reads TGTGCCACCAGCAGAAGACAGGGACTGGGGGAGACCCAGTACTTC. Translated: CATSRRQGLGETQYF.

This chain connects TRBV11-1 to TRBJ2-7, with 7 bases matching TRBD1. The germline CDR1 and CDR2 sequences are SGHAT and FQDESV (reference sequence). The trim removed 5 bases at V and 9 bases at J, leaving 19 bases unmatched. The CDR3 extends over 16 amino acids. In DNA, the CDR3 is TGTGCCAGCAGCCCCTCTTTTGGGACAGAGAAACACGGGCAGTACTTC. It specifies CASSPSFGTEKHGQYF.

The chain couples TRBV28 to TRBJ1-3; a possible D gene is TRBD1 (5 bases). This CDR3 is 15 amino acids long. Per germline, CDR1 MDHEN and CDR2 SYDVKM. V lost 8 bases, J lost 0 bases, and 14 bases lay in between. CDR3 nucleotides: TGTGCCAGCCTCAGGGCTTTCTTCTCTGGAAACACCATATATTTT. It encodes CASLRAFFSGNTIYF.

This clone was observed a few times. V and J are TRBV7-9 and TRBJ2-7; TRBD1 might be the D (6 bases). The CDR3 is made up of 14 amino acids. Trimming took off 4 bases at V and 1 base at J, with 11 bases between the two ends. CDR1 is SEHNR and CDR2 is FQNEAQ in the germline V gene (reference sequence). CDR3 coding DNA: TGTGCCAGCAGCTCCTACAGGGTTTCCTACGAGCAGTACTTC. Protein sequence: CASSSYRVSYEQYF.

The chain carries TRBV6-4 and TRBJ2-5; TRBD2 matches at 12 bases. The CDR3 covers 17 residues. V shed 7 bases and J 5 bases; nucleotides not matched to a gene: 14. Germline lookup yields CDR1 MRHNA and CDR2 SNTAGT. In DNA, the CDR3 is TGTGCCAGCACCAAATATTCGACTAGCGGGAGAAGTGAGACCCAGTACTTC. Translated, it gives CASTKYSTSGRSETQYF.

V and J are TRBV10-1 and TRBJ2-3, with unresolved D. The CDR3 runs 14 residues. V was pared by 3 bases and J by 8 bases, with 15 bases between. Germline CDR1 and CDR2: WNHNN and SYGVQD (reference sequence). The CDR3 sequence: CASSEGRPTATQYF. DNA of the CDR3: TGCGCCAGCAGTGAAGGCCGTCCCACCGCTACGCAGTATTTT.

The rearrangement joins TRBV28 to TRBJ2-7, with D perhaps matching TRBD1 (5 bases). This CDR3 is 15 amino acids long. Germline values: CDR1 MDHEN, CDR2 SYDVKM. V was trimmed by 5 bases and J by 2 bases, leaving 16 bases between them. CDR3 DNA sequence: TGTGCCAGCAGTAGCCGACAGTACAGCCCCTACGAGCAGTACTTC. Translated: CASSSRQYSPYEQYF.

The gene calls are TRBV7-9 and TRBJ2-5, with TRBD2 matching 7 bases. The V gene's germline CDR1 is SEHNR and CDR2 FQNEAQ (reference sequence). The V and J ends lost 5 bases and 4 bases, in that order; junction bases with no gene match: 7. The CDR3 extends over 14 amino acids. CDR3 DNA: TGTGCCAGCAGCCCAGCGGGGTTCTCAGAGACCCAGTACTTC. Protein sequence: CASSPAGFSETQYF.

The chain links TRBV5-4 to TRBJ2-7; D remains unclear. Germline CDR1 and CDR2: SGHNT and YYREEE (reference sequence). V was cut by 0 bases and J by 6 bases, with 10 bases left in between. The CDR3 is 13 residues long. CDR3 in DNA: TGTGCCAGCAGCTTGGCGGAAGGGCGCGAGCAGTACTTC. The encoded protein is CASSLAEGREQYF.

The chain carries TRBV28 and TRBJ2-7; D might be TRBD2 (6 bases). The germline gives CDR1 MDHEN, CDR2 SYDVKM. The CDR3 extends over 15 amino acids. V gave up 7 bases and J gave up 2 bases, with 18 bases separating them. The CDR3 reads CASTGTSPGAYEQYF. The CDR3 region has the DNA TGTGCCAGCACCGGAACTAGCCCGGGAGCCTACGAGCAGTACTTC.

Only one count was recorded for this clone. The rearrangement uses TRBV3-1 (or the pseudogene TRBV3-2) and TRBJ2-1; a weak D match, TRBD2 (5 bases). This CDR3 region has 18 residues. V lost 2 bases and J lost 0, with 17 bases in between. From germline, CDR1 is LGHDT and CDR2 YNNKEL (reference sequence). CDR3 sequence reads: CASSQRTGRQSSYNEQFF. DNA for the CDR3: TGTGCCAGCAGCCAAAGGACTGGGCGGCAGAGCTCCTACAATGAGCAGTTCTTC.

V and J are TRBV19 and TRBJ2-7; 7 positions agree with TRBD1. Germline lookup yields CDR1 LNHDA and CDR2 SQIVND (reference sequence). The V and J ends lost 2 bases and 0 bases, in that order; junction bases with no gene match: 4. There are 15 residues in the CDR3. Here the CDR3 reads CASSIKTGSSYEQYF. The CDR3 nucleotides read TGTGCCAGTAGTATAAAGACAGGGAGCTCCTACGAGCAGTACTTC.

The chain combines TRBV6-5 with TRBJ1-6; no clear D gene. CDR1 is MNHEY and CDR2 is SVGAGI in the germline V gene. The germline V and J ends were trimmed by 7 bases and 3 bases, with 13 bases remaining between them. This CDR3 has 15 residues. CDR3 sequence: CASTKEVSYNSPLHF. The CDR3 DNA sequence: TGTGCCAGCACCAAGGAGGTCAGCTATAATTCACCCCTCCACTTT.

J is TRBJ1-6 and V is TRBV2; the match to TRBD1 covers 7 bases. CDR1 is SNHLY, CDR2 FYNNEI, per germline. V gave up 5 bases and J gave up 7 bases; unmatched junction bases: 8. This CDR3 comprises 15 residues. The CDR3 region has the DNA TGTGCCAGCAGTCCCCAAGGGGGCCTAAATTCACCCCTCCACTTT. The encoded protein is CASSPQGGLNSPLHF.

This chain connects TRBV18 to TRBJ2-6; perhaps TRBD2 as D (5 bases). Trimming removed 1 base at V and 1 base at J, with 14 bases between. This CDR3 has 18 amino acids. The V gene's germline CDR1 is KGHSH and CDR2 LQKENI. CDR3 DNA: TGTGCCAGCTCACCACTCGGGGTCTTGCAGTCTGGGGCCAACGTCCTGACTTTC. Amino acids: CASSPLGVLQSGANVLTF. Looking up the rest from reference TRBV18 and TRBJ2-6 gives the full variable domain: NAGVMQNPRHLVRRRGQEARLRCSPMKGHSHVYWYRQLPEEGLKFMVYLQKENIIDESGMPKERFSAEFPKEGPSILRIQQVVRGDSAAYFCASSPLGVLQSGANVLTFGAGSRLTVL.

The CDR3 loop is CASSDFVENEQFF. DNA of the CDR3: TGTGCCAGCAGTGATTTTGTGGAGAATGAGCAGTTCTTC. The gene calls are TRBV2 and TRBJ2-1; D uncertain. Trimming removed 3 bases at V and 7 bases at J, with 10 bases between. The germline V gene encodes CDR1 SNHLY and CDR2 FYNNEI. The CDR3 covers 13 residues.